These 19 T cell receptor beta chains were all obtained from the same sample, sequenced in a study of cytomegalovirus exposure and HLA in healthy donors. A multiplex PCR was run with 60 Vbeta primers and 13 Jbeta primers. Clones were read by immunoSEQ multiplex PCR, and TCRdb kept only the in-frame ones, dropping some. The data show 150,000 or so clones, under 70% seen once. Sequencing input: PBMCs. These receptors all stem from a woman in her 30s in good health and CMV-seropositive.

The rearrangement joins TRBV28 to TRBJ1-2; weak D call: TRBD1 (5 bases). CDR3 length: 15 amino acids. Germline values: CDR1 MDHEN, CDR2 SYDVKM. Trimming stripped 4 bases from V and 6 bases from J, with 18 bases between. CDR3 DNA sequence: TGTGCCAGCAGTTCCCCCGGGGGGGGGAGAGATGGCTACACCTTC. Protein product: CASSSPGGGRDGYTF.

The chain recombines TRBV5-4 with TRBJ2-3; TRBD1 matches 7 bases. The germline CDR1 and CDR2 sequences are SGHNT and YYREEE (reference sequence). V gave up 3 bases and J gave up 0 bases; unmatched junction bases: 4. The CDR3 consists of 15 residues. CDR3 in DNA: TGTGCCAGCAGCTCCGGGACAGTAAGCACAGATACGCAGTATTTT. This encodes CASSSGTVSTDTQYF.

The rearrangement uses TRBV9 and TRBJ2-7, with D possibly matching TRBD1 (5 bases). In germline, CDR1 is SGDLS, CDR2 YYNGEE. The CDR3 loop spans 13 amino acids. V lost 3 bases and J 4 bases, leaving 11 bases between the germline ends. This CDR3 is CASSAGIGYEQYF. CDR3 DNA sequence: TGTGCCAGCAGCGCAGGGATTGGGTACGAGCAGTACTTC.

This clone occurred a few times. The chain links TRBV7-8 to TRBJ2-2; D is undetermined. In germline, CDR1 is SGHVS, CDR2 FQNEAQ. The V gene lost 1 base and the J gene lost 5 bases, with 8 bases spanning the gap. The CDR3 runs 14 residues. The CDR3 sequence: CASSLDSQTGELFF. The CDR3 DNA sequence: TGTGCCAGCAGCTTAGATTCCCAGACCGGGGAGCTGTTTTTT.

J is TRBJ2-3 and V is TRBV10-3; 12 bases agree with TRBD2. The germline V gene has CDR1 ENHRY and CDR2 SYGVKD. The CDR3 runs to 18 residues. V lost 5 bases to trimming and J lost 6 bases; unmatched junction nucleotides: 15. DNA for the CDR3: TGTGCCATCAGTACCACCGGGACTAGCGGGTGGTTCAGGGATACGCAGTATTTT. Translation: CAISTTGTSGWFRDTQYF.

This clone was counted between two and nine times. V gene TRBV7-3 combines with J gene TRBJ1-5; TRBD1 aligns across 9 bases. The CDR3 is 20 residues long. V was pared by 5 bases and J by 0 bases, with 17 bases of the junction left unmatched. Germline lookup yields CDR1 SGHTA and CDR2 FQGTGA. The CDR3 nucleotides are TGTGCCAGCAGCGCGGGTAGGATCGGGACAGGGATCTATAGCAATCAGCCCCAGCATTTT. It encodes CASSAGRIGTGIYSNQPQHF.

This clone has a handful of counts. This sequence joins TRBV2 and TRBJ1-1, with 7 bases identical to TRBD1. V lost 9 bases, J lost 1 base, and 2 bases stayed unmatched. Germline CDR1 is SNHLY and CDR2 is FYNNEI. This CDR3 has 12 residues. The CDR3 bases are TGTGCCAGGGGACAGAAGAACACTGAAGCTTTCTTT. Amino acid sequence: CARGQKNTEAFF.

The sample holds one count of this clone. This chain connects TRBV4-1 to TRBJ2-1; D is undetermined. In germline, CDR1 is MGHRA, CDR2 YSYEKL. Between the trimmed V and J ends, which lost 3 bases and 10 bases, there was a span of 10 bases. The CDR3 runs to 12 residues. This CDR3 reads CASSQLLGEQFF. CDR3 coding DNA: TGCGCCAGCAGCCAGCTGCTAGGAGAGCAGTTCTTC.

This clone was counted a single time. The chain joins TRBV28 to TRBJ2-4, with a weak D call TRBD1 (6 bases). CDR1 is MDHEN and CDR2 is SYDVKM in the germline V gene. The CDR3 has 12 residues. With 5 bases removed from V and 7 bases from J, the gap between germline ends came to 9 bases. The CDR3 region has the DNA TGTGCCAGCAGTAAAGGGGGTAACATTCAGTACTTC. It codes for CASSKGGNIQYF.

V and J are TRBV11-2 and TRBJ2-1, with D perhaps matching TRBD2 (5 bases). Germline V gives CDR1 SGHAT, CDR2 FQNNGV. V was pared by 5 bases and J by 1 base, with 12 bases between. This CDR3 has 15 amino acids. The CDR3 spells CASSPGLLSYNEQFF. The CDR3 region has the DNA TGTGCCAGCAGCCCAGGACTCCTTTCCTACAATGAGCAGTTCTTC.

The genes are TRBV7-9 and TRBJ1-1; the D gene is possibly TRBD1 (5 bases). The V end lost 3 bases, the J end lost 3 bases, and 11 bases lay between the germline ends. Germline CDR1 SEHNR, CDR2 FQNEAQ (reference sequence). The CDR3 covers 14 residues. The CDR3: CASSFSGGDTEAFF. CDR3 DNA: TGTGCCAGCAGCTTCTCCGGGGGGGACACTGAAGCTTTCTTT.

The table lists this clone with a count of one. This chain uses TRBV28 with TRBJ2-5; D is undetermined. In germline, CDR1 is MDHEN, CDR2 SYDVKM. V lost 5 bases and J 13 bases, leaving 20 bases between the germline ends. The CDR3 length is 13 residues. CDR3 residues: CASSLRPNRIMYF. CDR3 bases: TGTGCCAGCAGTCTCAGACCGAACAGAATCATGTACTTC.

The V gene is TRBV9, the J gene TRBJ2-3, with 7 bases aligning to TRBD1. This CDR3 contains 13 residues. Germline V gives CDR1 SGDLS, CDR2 YYNGEE. With 0 bases clipped from V and 13 bases from J, the junction kept 8 bases outside the gene matches. Here the CDR3 DNA reads TGTGCCAGCAGCGTAGACCCACAGGGGAGTAAGTATTTT. Its translation: CASSVDPQGSKYF.

The chain has TRBV7-6 and TRBJ1-2, with no clear D. This CDR3 has 12 residues. Germline CDR1 reads SGHVS; CDR2 reads FNYEAQ. V was cut by 4 bases and J by 8 bases, with 11 bases left in between. CDR3 loop: CASSYAGWGYTF. The CDR3 coding sequence is TGTGCCAGCAGCTACGCCGGGTGGGGCTACACCTTC. The full variable domain, in which reference TRBV7-6 and TRBJ1-2 provide the parts outside the CDR3, is GAGVSQSPRYKVTKRGQDVALRCDPISGHVSLYWYRQALGQGPEFLTYFNYEAQQDKSGLPNDRFSAERPEGSISTLTIQRTEQRDSAMYRCASSYAGWGYTFGSGTRLTVV.

Only a few counts were recorded for this clone. The J gene is TRBJ2-5, the V gene TRBV4-1, with TRBD1 identical over 9 bases. Gene TRBJ2-7 matches the end of the DNA better, so the J call may be wrong. Germline CDR1 and CDR2: MGHRA and YSYEKL. This CDR3 contains 16 residues. CDR3 nucleotides: TGCGCCAGCAGCCCCGCGGGACAGGGAACGCTCCACGAGCAGTACTTC. Translating it yields CASSPAGQGTLHEQYF.

The V call is TRBV4-1, the J call TRBJ2-5; 8 bases are shared with TRBD2. Germline-derived CDR1 and CDR2 are MGHRA and YSYEKL. V shed 3 bases, J shed 4 bases, and the junction held 10 bases outside the gene matches. There are 16 residues in the CDR3. The CDR3 region is CASSHARVGGVETQYF. The DNA for the CDR3 is TGCGCCAGCAGCCATGCGAGGGTCGGGGGGGTAGAGACCCAGTACTTC.

The count of this clone is one. The chain is built from TRBV29-1 and TRBJ1-2, with 7 positions matching TRBD1. The CDR3 totals 16 residues. V was pared by 4 bases and J by 5 bases, with 16 bases of the junction left unmatched. Germline CDR1 reads SQVTM; CDR2 reads ANQGSEA. The CDR3 region is CSVAISTGYRGYGYTF. The CDR3 nucleotides read TGCAGCGTTGCTATATCGACAGGGTATCGAGGGTATGGCTACACCTTC.

This clone was counted only a few times. The chain recombines TRBV6-5 with TRBJ1-2; D is unclear. Between the trimmed V and J ends, which lost 5 bases and 3 bases, there was a span of 10 bases. The CDR3 is 13 residues long. Germline CDR1 is MNHEY and CDR2 is SVGAGI. The CDR3 DNA is TGTGCCAGCAGTGGAGCCCATCACTATGGCTACACCTTC. Its protein product is CASSGAHHYGYTF.

This clone has a handful of counts. CDR3 sequence: CASTMTYGSPLHF. The CDR3 nucleotides are TGTGCCAGCACTATGACATACGGTTCACCCCTCCACTTT. The rearrangement links TRBV6-1 to TRBJ1-6; D ambiguous. The CDR3 length is 13 residues. Germline assignment: CDR1 MNHNS and CDR2 SASEGT. Trimming took off 7 bases at V and 9 bases at J, with 13 bases between the two ends.